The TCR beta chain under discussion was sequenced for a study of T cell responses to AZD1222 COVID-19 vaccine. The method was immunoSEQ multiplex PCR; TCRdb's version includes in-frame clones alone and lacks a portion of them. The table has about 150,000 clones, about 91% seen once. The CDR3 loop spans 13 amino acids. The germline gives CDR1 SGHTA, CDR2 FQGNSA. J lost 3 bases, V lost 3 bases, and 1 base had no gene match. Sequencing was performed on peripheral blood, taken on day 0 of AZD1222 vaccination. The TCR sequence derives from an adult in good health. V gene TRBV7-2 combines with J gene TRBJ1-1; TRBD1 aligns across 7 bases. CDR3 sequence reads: CASSFGTDTEAFF. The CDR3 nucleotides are TGTGCCAGCAGCTTCGGGACAGACACTGAAGCTTTCTTT.